Listed below are T cell receptor beta chains from one sample, sequenced in a study of PD-1 blockade in classical Hodgkin lymphoma. Assay: immunoSEQ multiplex PCR; the TCRdb copy retains only in-frame clones and omits some. The profile covers roughly 10,000 clones, with approximately 80% appearing a single time and 34% taken by the ten largest. The source was peripheral blood mononuclear cells (PBMCs), collected before the second cycle of nivolumab. The receptors derive from a human donor with classical Hodgkin lymphoma. CDR3s include the opening cysteine and the closing phenylalanine or tryptophan. A D gene is named only where the DNA matches it firmly.

d_gene	j_gene	v_gene	CDR3nt	CDR3aa
TRBD2	TRBJ2-3	TRBV5-1	TGCGCCAGCAGCTTACCGGGACTAGCGGGAGCAGGGGATACGCAGTATTTT	CASSLPGLAGAGDTQYF
NA	TRBJ1-2	TRBV2	TGTGCCAGCAGTGATTGGCAGGGTACTTTTGGCTACACCTTC	CASSDWQGTFGYTF
NA	TRBJ2-1	TRBV5-4	TGTGCCAGCAGCTTGGGTGCCGTCAATGAGCAGTTCTTC	CASSLGAVNEQFF
NA	TRBJ1-1	TRBV5-1	TGCGCCAGCAGTTTTCGGGTGAACACTGAAGCTTTCTTT	CASSFRVNTEAFF
NA	TRBJ1-4	TRBV27	TGTGCCAGCAGTCTTCGAGGGGGGGGACTGTTTTTT	CASSLRGGGLFF
TRBD1	TRBJ1-2	TRBV19	TGTGCCAGTAGCAAGCGCGGACAGGGCCACTATGGCTACACCTTC	CASSKRGQGHYGYTF
NA	TRBJ2-1	TRBV2	TGTGCCAGCAGTGACTCGGCAGGGGAATACCACAATGAGCAGTTCTTC	CASSDSAGEYHNEQFF
NA	TRBJ2-7	TRBV11-3	TGTGCCAGCACCATTTCCTACGAGCAGTACTTC	CASTISYEQYF
NA	TRBJ1-5	TRBV11-2	TGTGCCAGCAGCTTAAATGTGGATCCGGGTCAGCCCCAGCATTTT	CASSLNVDPGQPQHF
NA	TRBJ1-2	TRBV28	TGTGCCAGCAGTTTACTGGGGGCCGTATATGGCTACACCTTC	CASSLLGAVYGYTF
NA	TRBJ1-4	TRBV28	TGTGCCAGCAGTTTCGATCTAGGAGCAACTAATGAAAAACTGTTTTTT	CASSFDLGATNEKLFF